What follows are 20 T cell receptor beta chains derived from one specimen sequenced in a study of shared clonotypes between healthy human individuals. Clones were sequenced by immunoSEQ multiplex PCR, and TCRdb holds only the in-frame ones, with some missing. The sample lists about 980,000 clones; approximately 76% were seen once. The sample taken for sequencing was memory CD4+ T cells sorted from blood. Indicated subset: CD45RA-negative fraction. The receptors originated from a man younger than 35 in good health.

CDR3 residues: CASSSTPRDNEKLFF. CDR3 in DNA: TGTGCCAGCAGCTCCACCCCCCGGGATAATGAAAAACTGTTTTTT. The chain employs TRBV5-4 and TRBJ1-4; D remains unclear. CDR3 length: 15 amino acids. Germline assignment: CDR1 SGHNT and CDR2 YYREEE (reference sequence). V was trimmed by 3 bases and J by 4 bases, leaving 13 bases between them.

The CDR3, as DNA: TGCGCCAGCAGCCAAGGGCGGGACCGAGGGGCAAATTCACCCCTCCACTTT. Translation gives CASSQGRDRGANSPLHF. The genes are TRBV4-1 and TRBJ1-6; possibly TRBD1 for D (5 bases). Germline lookup yields CDR1 MGHRA and CDR2 YSYEKL. The CDR3 has 17 amino acids. The ends were cut back, 1 base at V and 7 bases at J, with 17 bases in the middle.

The gene calls are TRBV2 and TRBJ2-1; TRBD2 agrees at 14 bases. The V segment lost 6 bases and the J segment 7 bases; nucleotides outside the gene matches: 5. From germline, CDR1 is SNHLY and CDR2 FYNNEI. The CDR3 loop spans 15 amino acids. The CDR3 coding sequence is TGTGCCAGCAGACGACTAGCGGGAGGGGATAATGAGCAGTTCTTC. Translation: CASRRLAGGDNEQFF.

This chain joins TRBV29-1 and TRBJ1-4; TRBD1 agrees at 7 bases. V was pared by 5 bases and J by 1 base, with 4 bases of the junction left unmatched. CDR3 length: 14 amino acids. From germline, CDR1 is SQVTM and CDR2 ANQGSEA. This CDR3 is CSVNRGVTNEKLFF. The DNA for the CDR3 is TGCAGCGTTAACAGGGGAGTAACTAATGAAAAACTGTTTTTT.

The chain couples TRBV12-5 to TRBJ2-7, with 13 bases matching TRBD2. Germline loops: CDR1 LGHNT, CDR2 FRNRAP. The CDR3 runs 15 residues. V trimming: 1 base; J trimming: 6 bases; junction bases outside the gene matches: 3. CDR3 loop: CASGLGTSGSSEQYF. DNA of the CDR3: TGTGCTAGTGGTTTGGGGACTAGCGGGAGTAGCGAGCAGTACTTC.

This clone occurred a few times. CDR3 region: CASSLEGGETQYF. The CDR3 bases are TGCGCCAGCAGCTTGGAAGGGGGAGAGACCCAGTACTTC. The V gene is TRBV5-1, the J gene TRBJ2-5; a possible D gene is TRBD1 (6 bases). V shed 0 bases and J shed 4 bases, with 7 bases lying between them. Germline V gene sequence: CDR1 SGHRS, CDR2 YFSETQ. The CDR3 has 13 residues.

This chain links TRBV28 with TRBJ1-6; D gene ambiguous. The V and J ends lost 3 bases and 11 bases respectively, with 11 bases between them. The CDR3 totals 13 residues. CDR1 MDHEN and CDR2 SYDVKM come from the germline V gene. The CDR3 spells CASSFPGKAPLHF. The DNA of the CDR3 is TGTGCCAGCAGTTTCCCGGGGAAGGCACCCCTCCACTTT.

This chain links TRBV5-1 with TRBJ2-5; D is unclear. The CDR3 has 12 residues. Trimming pared 4 bases from V and 0 bases from J, leaving 4 bases between. Germline CDR1 is SGHRS and CDR2 is YFSETQ. The CDR3 sequence is CASSQYQETQYF. In DNA, the CDR3 is TGCGCCAGCAGCCAGTACCAAGAGACCCAGTACTTC. The complete variable domain, with remaining parts taken from reference TRBV5-1 and TRBJ2-5, reads KAGVTQTPRYLIKTRGQQVTLSCSPISGHRSVSWYQQTPGQGLQFLFEYFSETQRNKGNFPGRFSGRQFSNSRSEMNVSTLELGDSALYLCASSQYQETQYFGPGTRLLVL.

The rearrangement uses TRBV9 and TRBJ1-6; possible D gene TRBD1, 5 bases. CDR3 length: 16 residues. Per germline, CDR1 SGDLS and CDR2 YYNGEE. V lost 4 bases to trimming and J lost 9 bases, with 20 bases between them. CDR3 in amino acids: CASSPSGGGNGSPLHF. Here the CDR3 DNA reads TGTGCCAGCAGCCCAAGTGGGGGAGGGAACGGTTCACCCCTCCACTTT.

This clone appeared a few times. The chain combines TRBV19 with TRBJ1-1; TRBD1 matches at 8 bases. V trimming: 7 bases; J trimming: 4 bases; junction bases outside the gene matches: 8. CDR3 length: 14 amino acids. Germline V CDR1 and CDR2: LNHDA, SQIVND (reference sequence). The CDR3 DNA follows: TGTGCCAGTAAGCAGGACAGGGCGGCCACTGAAGCTTTCTTT. This gives the protein CASKQDRAATEAFF.

The V gene is TRBV30, the J gene TRBJ2-5, with D perhaps TRBD2 (5 bases). Germline V lookup: CDR1 GTSNPN, CDR2 SVGIG (reference sequence). V lost 5 bases, J lost 5 bases, and 15 bases lay in between. The CDR3 length is 13 residues. CDR3 loop: CAWLGRERETQYF. Written as DNA, the CDR3 is TGTGCCTGGCTCGGTAGGGAGCGGGAGACCCAGTACTTC.

This clone was recorded only once. The chain has TRBV5-1 and TRBJ2-7; 10 nucleotides align to TRBD2. Unmatched junction bases numbered 13, after V lost 4 bases and J lost 3 bases. CDR3 size: 17 residues. Per the germline V gene, CDR1 is SGHRS and CDR2 is YFSETQ. The CDR3, as DNA: TGCGCCAGCAGCCCAAGCAGAGCGGGAGGGTATAGCTACGAGCAGTACTTC. Its translation: CASSPSRAGGYSYEQYF. Using reference TRBV5-1 and TRBJ2-7 for the parts outside the CDR3, the full variable domain is KAGVTQTPRYLIKTRGQQVTLSCSPISGHRSVSWYQQTPGQGLQFLFEYFSETQRNKGNFPGRFSGRQFSNSRSEMNVSTLELGDSALYLCASSPSRAGGYSYEQYFGPGTRLTVT.

This sequence joins TRBV19 and TRBJ1-2, with 12 bases lining up with TRBD1. Germline loops: CDR1 LNHDA, CDR2 SQIVND (reference sequence). The V gene end was trimmed by 7 bases and the J gene end by 4 bases; junction bases not matched to a gene: 13. This CDR3 comprises 17 residues. The CDR3 DNA sequence: TGTGCCAGTATTAATTCCGGGACAGGGGGCGCGCGCTATGGCTACACCTTC. Translating it yields CASINSGTGGARYGYTF.

The chain couples TRBV6-6 to TRBJ2-1; no definite D call. Trimming cost V 0 bases and J 5 bases, with 8 bases left between them. Germline V gene data show CDR1 as MNHNY and CDR2 as SVGAGI (reference sequence). This CDR3 is built from 14 residues. The CDR3 spells CASSYSGYNNEQFF. The CDR3, as DNA: TGTGCCAGCAGTTACTCGGGGTACAACAATGAGCAGTTCTTC.

The genes are TRBV5-1 and TRBJ2-3, with TRBD1 matching 7 bases. V shed 5 bases, J shed 3 bases, and the junction held 12 bases outside the gene matches. The CDR3 runs 16 residues. From germline, CDR1 is SGHRS and CDR2 YFSETQ. The CDR3 loop is CASSSLIQGSTDTQYF. The CDR3 DNA follows: TGCGCCAGCAGTTCGCTTATACAGGGGAGTACAGATACGCAGTATTTT.

J is TRBJ1-6 and V is TRBV30; D is unclear. This CDR3 has 16 amino acids. CDR1 and CDR2 (germline): GTSNPN, SVGIG (reference sequence). Trimming removed 0 bases at V and 5 bases at J, with 14 bases between. This CDR3 reads CAWSVSGPLDNSPLHF. The CDR3 DNA reads as TGTGCCTGGAGTGTGTCGGGCCCCCTGGATAATTCACCCCTCCACTTT.

In this sample, this clone turned up many times. This rearrangement joins TRBV5-6 to TRBJ2-7; TRBD1 matches at 7 bases. V was clipped by 4 bases and J by 3 bases; unmatched bases: 10. Germline CDR1 and CDR2: SGHDT and YYEEEE. There are 15 residues in the CDR3. The CDR3 coding sequence is TGTGCCAGCAGCCCGGGTCCCGGACAGGTCTACGAGCAGTACTTC. This encodes CASSPGPGQVYEQYF. Based on the CDR3 plus reference TRBV5-6 and TRBJ2-7, the full variable domain is DAGVTQSPTHLIKTRGQQVTLRCSPKSGHDTVSWYQQALGQGPQFIFQYYEEEERQRGNFPDRFSGHQFPNYSSELNVNALLLGDSALYLCASSPGPGQVYEQYFGPGTRLTVT.

A few counts support this clone. The chain is built from TRBV6-1 and TRBJ1-6; no definite D call. Trimming left V 4 bases short and J 4 bases short, with 14 bases between. CDR1 is MNHNS, CDR2 SASEGT, per germline. The CDR3 contains 16 residues. The CDR3 DNA is TGTGCCAGCAGTGGAACCAGGCGTCAGTATAATTCACCCCTCCACTTT. Translation: CASSGTRRQYNSPLHF.

On this clone: Within the sample, other DNA sequences also encode this same CDR3. The rearrangement joins TRBV5-4 to TRBJ1-6, with D uncertain. This CDR3 has 15 residues. The V gene lost 3 bases and the J gene lost 0 bases, with 7 bases spanning the gap. CDR1 SGHNT and CDR2 YYREEE come from the germline V gene (reference sequence). The CDR3 bases are TGTGCCAGCAGCTCGGGCGTCTCCTATAATTCACCCCTCCACTTT. This codes for CASSSGVSYNSPLHF.

The chain uses TRBV7-2 and TRBJ1-4; D is uncertain. This CDR3 is 16 amino acids long. Germline values: CDR1 SGHTA, CDR2 FQGNSA. Trimming took 1 base from V and 0 from J, leaving 9 bases between them. CDR3 sequence (DNA): TGTGCCAGCAGCTTAGTACAGCTTGCAACTAATGAAAAACTGTTTTTT. It yields the protein CASSLVQLATNEKLFF.